This note documents a single T cell receptor (beta chain) sequence. These data come from a study of T-cell memory formation after mild COVID-19. In TCRdb, the 5' RACE reads were re-called with MiXCR into one record per CDR3 protein. The data contain about 150,000 distinct CDR3 sequences, about 15% of them singletons. This CDR3 region has 15 residues. Germline CDR1 is KGHDR and CDR2 is SFDVKD. Deletions cut 3 bases from V and 1 base from J, with 12 bases between. The sequencing input was PBMCs or a T cell subset sorted from them (not recorded which). The chain employs TRBV24-1 and TRBJ2-7; D remains unclear. This TCR came from an adult woman who had mild COVID-19 (a few samples of this study predate the infection). Cell type and time point are not known. CDR3 in DNA: TGTGCCACCAGTGATGGGTCTCTTGGATCCTACGAGCAGTACTTC. This encodes CATSDGSLGSYEQYF.